Described below is a single TCR beta chain sequence and its context. All of the isolated RNA was reverse transcribed, so expressed TCRB transcripts were sequenced. The assay was immunoSEQ multiplex PCR, and TCRdb's table has in-frame clones only and misses some. The sample contains around 150,000 clones, 8.1% of which appear only once. This entry belongs to a study of beta chain features in type 1 diabetes. There are 14 residues in the CDR3. Germline V lookup: CDR1 MNHNY, CDR2 SVGAGI (reference sequence). V shed 5 bases, J shed 5 bases, and the junction held 6 bases outside the gene matches. The chain links TRBV6-6 to TRBJ2-5; 9 bases match TRBD1. The source is a man aged 18 to 35 in good health. The specimen sequenced was central memory CD4+ T cells from blood. CDR3 nucleotide sequence: TGTGCCAGCAGTACAGGGGGCGAGTTCGAGACCCAGTACTTC. This sequence encodes CASSTGGEFETQYF.